Each of the 20 T cell receptor beta chains below was sequenced from the same sample in a study of cytomegalovirus exposure and HLA in healthy donors. PCR involved 60 Vbeta and 13 Jbeta primers. Using immunoSEQ multiplex PCR, the repertoire was profiled, and TCRdb retains in-frame clones only, with some absent. Among roughly 110,000 clones listed, over 60% were seen once. Material for sequencing was PBMCs. The receptor set was obtained from a man aged 35 to 55 in good health and CMV-seropositive.

The table lists this clone with a count of one. A junction boundary mismatches the germline segment, possibly from a read error. The chain uses TRBV2 and TRBJ2-6; D perhaps matches TRBD2 (7 bases). Per the germline V gene, CDR1 is SNHLY and CDR2 is FYNNEI. The CDR3 sequence is 15 residues long. In DNA, the CDR3 is TGTGCCAGCAGGGAAGGGGGGGATGGGGCCAACGTCCTGACTTTC. Its protein is CASREGGDGANVLTF.

V usage is TRBV28 and J usage is TRBJ2-7; 9 bases line up with TRBD1. This CDR3 region has 16 residues. From germline, CDR1 is MDHEN and CDR2 SYDVKM. V shed 2 bases and J 1 base; nucleotides not matched to a gene: 6. CDR3 sequence: CASSLTGQGFSYEQYF. The CDR3 coding sequence is TGTGCCAGCAGTTTAACCGGACAGGGGTTTTCCTACGAGCAGTACTTC.

This sequence joins TRBV7-3 and TRBJ2-1; 8 nucleotides match TRBD2. This CDR3 is built from 15 residues. Germline V lookup: CDR1 SGHTA, CDR2 FQGTGA. V lost 6 bases, J lost 2 bases, and 6 bases stayed unmatched. For the CDR3, the DNA is TGTGCCAGCAGACTAACTAGCGGACCCTACAATGAGCAGTTCTTC. Encoded protein: CASRLTSGPYNEQFF.

This CDR3 is CASTSGFGYTF. In DNA, the CDR3 is TGTGCCAGCACGTCAGGGTTTGGCTACACCTTC. The rearrangement links TRBV28 to TRBJ1-2, with D perhaps TRBD1 (5 bases). Germline V gene data show CDR1 as MDHEN and CDR2 as SYDVKM. Trimming shortened V by 7 bases and J by 7 bases, and 10 bases separated the two germline ends. CDR3 length equals 11 residues.

This clone was counted once. The chain has TRBV2 and TRBJ2-3; 7 bases map to TRBD2. CDR1 and CDR2 from the germline V gene are SNHLY and FYNNEI. The CDR3 runs to 15 residues. J gave up 1 base and V 6 bases, and 7 bases lay outside the gene matches. CDR3 sequence (DNA): TGTGCCAGCAGGAGGTCTCTAGCGGGCACAGATACGCAGTATTTT. It is translated as CASRRSLAGTDTQYF. Drawing the rest from reference TRBV2 and TRBJ2-3, the complete variable domain is EPEVTQTPSHQVTQMGQEVILRCVPISNHLYFYWYRQILGQKVEFLVSFYNNEISEKSEIFDDQFSVERPDGSNFTLKIRSTKLEDSAMYFCASRRSLAGTDTQYFGPGTRLTVL.

This chain links TRBV30 with TRBJ1-5, with D perhaps matching TRBD1 (6 bases). Germline assignment: CDR1 GTSNPN and CDR2 SVGIG (reference sequence). Trimming took 5 bases from V and 0 from J, leaving 14 bases between them. This CDR3 has 15 amino acids. In DNA form, the CDR3 reads TGTGCCTGGTCCCGCGCAGGGGTTAGCAATCAGCCCCAGCATTTT. This gives the protein CAWSRAGVSNQPQHF.

This chain links TRBV6-5 with TRBJ2-5, with TRBD1 matching over 7 bases. The CDR3 runs to 14 residues. Germline CDR1 is MNHEY and CDR2 is SVGAGI. Losses at the gene ends were 4 bases for V and 2 bases for J; bases not matched to a gene: 4. The CDR3 loop reads CASSWTGRQETQYF. The CDR3 nucleotides read TGTGCCAGCAGTTGGACAGGAAGGCAAGAGACCCAGTACTTC.

This clone was counted once. The V call is TRBV27, the J call TRBJ1-1; a possible D gene is TRBD1 (6 bases). Germline lookup yields CDR1 MNHEY and CDR2 SMNVEV (reference sequence). The CDR3 loop spans 15 amino acids. The germline V and J ends were trimmed by 5 bases and 7 bases, with 20 bases remaining between them. CDR3 sequence: CASSAGGGLLGEAFF. The CDR3 nucleotides read TGTGCCAGCAGTGCGGGGGGGGGCCTCCTCGGTGAAGCTTTCTTT.

This clone was picked up one time. The chain links TRBV7-2 to TRBJ2-1; TRBD2 is a possible D gene (5 bases). The CDR3 runs 14 residues. The ends were cut back, 5 bases at V and 9 bases at J, with 17 bases in the middle. Germline values: CDR1 SGHTA, CDR2 FQGNSA. CDR3 sequence reads: CASSPGVGRSEQFF. DNA for the CDR3: TGTGCCAGCAGCCCCGGGGTTGGGCGGAGTGAGCAGTTCTTC.

This rearrangement joins TRBV2 to TRBJ1-6; a possible D gene is TRBD1 (6 bases). Per the germline V gene, CDR1 is SNHLY and CDR2 is FYNNEI. V lost 7 bases, J lost 7 bases, and 14 bases lay in between. CDR3 size: 14 residues. The CDR3 region is CASILGQGNSPLHF. The CDR3 region has the DNA TGTGCCAGCATACTGGGCCAGGGGAATTCACCCCTCCACTTT.

V is TRBV5-8 and J is TRBJ1-5; weak D call: TRBD1 (6 bases). Between the trimmed V and J ends, which lost 1 base and 2 bases, there was a span of 16 bases. Germline values: CDR1 SGHTS, CDR2 YDEGEE. CDR3 length: 17 amino acids. CDR3 region: CASSLPWGRGGNQPQHF. CDR3 in DNA: TGTGCCAGCAGCTTGCCTTGGGGGCGAGGAGGCAATCAGCCCCAGCATTTT.

The chain carries TRBV18 and TRBJ2-1; TRBD1 matches at 8 bases. Germline assignment: CDR1 KGHSH and CDR2 LQKENI. J gave up 1 base and V 4 bases, and 3 bases lay outside the gene matches. The CDR3 loop spans 15 amino acids. The CDR3 DNA reads TGTGCCAGCTCACGGGACAGGAAATCCTACAATGAGCAGTTCTTC. Protein product: CASSRDRKSYNEQFF. The variable domain in full, with the rest retrieved from reference TRBV18 and TRBJ2-1, is NAGVMQNPRHLVRRRGQEARLRCSPMKGHSHVYWYRQLPEEGLKFMVYLQKENIIDESGMPKERFSAEFPKEGPSILRIQQVVRGDSAAYFCASSRDRKSYNEQFFGPGTRLTVL.

This chain joins TRBV5-1 and TRBJ2-3, with a tentative D call TRBD2 (5 bases). CDR1 SGHRS and CDR2 YFSETQ come from the germline V gene. CDR3 length: 15 residues. With 1 base removed from V and 1 base from J, the gap between germline ends came to 10 bases. The DNA for the CDR3 is TGCGCCAGCAGCTTGCTAGGGCGGGGCACAGATACGCAGTATTTT. This translates into CASSLLGRGTDTQYF.

The chain joins TRBV5-1 to TRBJ1-2, with D perhaps TRBD1 (5 bases). V was pared by 0 bases and J by 5 bases, with 14 bases between. The CDR3 totals 15 residues. Germline V gives CDR1 SGHRS, CDR2 YFSETQ. CDR3: CASSLEPFDSYGYTF. DNA of the CDR3: TGCGCCAGCAGCTTGGAACCATTTGACAGTTATGGCTACACCTTC.

The rearrangement joins TRBV19 to TRBJ2-6; D possibly corresponds to TRBD1 (6 bases). Germline V gene sequence: CDR1 LNHDA, CDR2 SQIVND (reference sequence). The CDR3 is 18 residues long. V lost 1 base, J lost 0 bases, and 13 bases lay in between. CDR3 region: CASSIGKQGFSGANVLTF. The DNA of the CDR3 is TGTGCCAGTAGTATAGGTAAACAGGGATTCTCTGGGGCCAACGTCCTGACTTTC.

CDR3 protein: CSIRGDSYEQYF. Written as DNA, the CDR3 is TGCAGCATCAGAGGGGACAGCTACGAGCAGTACTTC. The chain is built from TRBV29-1 and TRBJ2-5; 7 bases are shared with TRBD1. The J call may not be correct, given that the DNA end is closer to TRBJ2-7. Germline CDR1 reads SQVTM; CDR2 reads ANQGSEA. The CDR3 is 12 amino acids.

The chain links TRBV9 to TRBJ2-1, with 10 bases fitting TRBD2. The CDR3 totals 16 residues. Per germline, CDR1 SGDLS and CDR2 YYNGEE. Unmatched junction bases numbered 12, after V lost 4 bases and J lost 8 bases. The CDR3 coding sequence is TGTGCCAGCAGCTCCCGCCACGGGACTAGCGATTATGAGCAGTTCTTC. Protein sequence: CASSSRHGTSDYEQFF.

This clone was observed a few times. The chain couples TRBV19 to TRBJ1-6, with TRBD1 matching over 7 bases. Germline V gene lookup returns CDR1 LNHDA and CDR2 SQIVND (reference sequence). V gave up 9 bases and J gave up 10 bases; unmatched junction bases: 12. This CDR3 comprises 14 residues. The CDR3 DNA is TGTGCCAGCCGGTCGACAGGGTTCGAATCACCCCTCCACTTT. It translates to CASRSTGFESPLHF.

The chain has TRBV2 and TRBJ2-2; 11 nucleotides align to TRBD2. V lost 6 bases, J lost 2 bases, and 17 bases stayed unmatched. Germline V lookup: CDR1 SNHLY, CDR2 FYNNEI. The CDR3 has 20 residues. The CDR3 here is CASRRLAGTTGGKNTGELFF. CDR3 in DNA: TGTGCCAGCAGGCGACTAGCGGGGACGACCGGAGGGAAAAACACCGGGGAGCTGTTTTTT.

This chain uses TRBV28 with TRBJ2-5, with D perhaps TRBD2 (6 bases). V was cut by 6 bases and J by 10 bases, with 21 bases left in between. From germline, CDR1 is MDHEN and CDR2 SYDVKM. The CDR3 is 14 residues long. The CDR3 DNA reads as TGTGCCAGCAGCTCCCCCGGCTCGGGGAGGAACCAGTACTTC. This gives the protein CASSSPGSGRNQYF.